The 12 T cell receptor beta chains given below trace back to one sample, sequenced in a study of siplizumab effects on memory and regulatory T cells. The repertoire was sequenced with immunoSEQ multiplex PCR; TCRdb's copy has only in-frame clones and lacks some. The sample holds some 90,000 clones, over 80% seen once. What was sequenced was CD4+ T cells sorted from blood. The receptors were sampled from a human donor in good health.

The chain links TRBV25-1 to TRBJ2-3, with D possibly matching TRBD2 (5 bases). Per germline, CDR1 MGHDK and CDR2 SYGVNS. The CDR3 length is 16 residues. Trimming took 0 bases from V and 0 from J, leaving 10 bases between them. CDR3 residues: CASSEYIGGSTDTQYF. The CDR3 DNA is TGTGCCAGCAGTGAATATATTGGCGGGAGCACAGATACGCAGTATTTT.

The genes are TRBV4-3 and TRBJ2-2; TRBD1 agrees at 7 bases. CDR1 is LGHNA, CDR2 YSLEER, per germline. V shed 0 bases, J shed 6 bases, and the junction held 13 bases outside the gene matches. The CDR3 sequence is 18 residues long. In DNA form, the CDR3 reads TGCGCCAGCAGCCAAGATACAGGGGAAAGTGGTTATGCCGGGGAGCTGTTTTTT. As protein: CASSQDTGESGYAGELFF.

V gene TRBV11-2 combines with J gene TRBJ1-1; perhaps TRBD1 as D (5 bases). The germline V gene has CDR1 SGHAT and CDR2 FQNNGV. Trimming shortened V by 4 bases and J by 4 bases, and 7 bases separated the two germline ends. The CDR3 covers 12 residues. The CDR3 nucleotides read TGTGCCAGCAGCTCTGGGGGCACTGAAGCTTTCTTT. Protein product: CASSSGGTEAFF.

The chain is built from TRBV7-9 and TRBJ1-1; maybe TRBD1 (5 bases). V dropped 8 bases and J dropped 5 bases, with 18 bases sitting between them. This CDR3 has 14 amino acids. Germline V gene sequence: CDR1 SEHNR, CDR2 FQNEAQ (reference sequence). In DNA form, the CDR3 reads TGTGCCAGCGGGCATCCAGGGAGCACGACTGAAGCTTTCTTT. Translating gives CASGHPGSTTEAFF. Variable domain in full (rest from reference TRBV7-9 and TRBJ1-1): DTGVSQNPRHKITKRGQNVTFRCDPISEHNRLYWYRQTLGQGPEFLTYFQNEAQLEKSRLLSDRFSAERPKGSFSTLEIQRTEQGDSAMYLCASGHPGSTTEAFFGQGTRLTVV.

This sequence joins TRBV5-6 and TRBJ2-7; D perhaps matches TRBD1 (5 bases). This CDR3 is 13 amino acids long. CDR1 and CDR2 from the germline V gene are SGHDT and YYEEEE. V was trimmed by 0 bases and J by 1 base, leaving 5 bases between them. CDR3 sequence (DNA): TGTGCCAGCAGCTTGGACAGGTCCTACGAGCAGTACTTC. Translated: CASSLDRSYEQYF.

This sequence joins TRBV29-1 and TRBJ1-1; D not resolved. Trimming shortened V by 5 bases and J by 3 bases, and 7 bases separated the two germline ends. Germline values: CDR1 SQVTM, CDR2 ANQGSEA. There are 11 residues in the CDR3. CDR3 region: CSVSIYTEAFF. The CDR3 nucleotides read TGCAGCGTTTCCATCTACACTGAAGCTTTCTTT.

The gene calls are TRBV5-3 and TRBJ1-4; D gene uncertain. TRBV5-3 qualifies as an ORF whose function is uncertain. The CDR3 loop spans 14 amino acids. Trimming pared 8 bases from V and 7 bases from J, leaving 18 bases between. CDR3 nucleotide sequence: TGTGCCAGCAGCCCGAGGCCTGGCGGTGAAAAACTGTTTTTT. The encoded protein is CASSPRPGGEKLFF.

This chain joins TRBV9 and TRBJ2-7, with unresolved D. V dropped 0 bases and J dropped 3 bases, with 7 bases sitting between them. CDR3 length: 13 amino acids. The germline CDR1 and CDR2 sequences are SGDLS and YYNGEE. The CDR3 loop is CASSVDDDYEQYF. CDR3 nucleotide sequence: TGTGCCAGCAGCGTAGATGACGACTACGAGCAGTACTTC.

This rearrangement joins TRBV30 to TRBJ2-5; 8 nucleotides agree with TRBD1. The CDR3 totals 13 residues. Germline assignment: CDR1 GTSNPN and CDR2 SVGIG (reference sequence). Germline trimming cut 2 bases from V and 6 bases from J; bases unmatched to any gene: 5. Here the CDR3 DNA reads TGTGCCTGGAGTCGCGACAGGGGACAGACCCAGTACTTC. Protein product: CAWSRDRGQTQYF. Full variable domain (rest looked up from reference TRBV30 and TRBJ2-5): SQTIHQWPATLVQPVGSPLSLECTVEGTSNPNLYWYRQAAGRGLQLLFYSVGIGQISSEVPQNLSASRPQDRQFILSSKKLLLSDSGFYLCAWSRDRGQTQYFGPGTRLLVL.

This chain joins TRBV2 and TRBJ2-2, with D unresolved. The germline gives CDR1 SNHLY, CDR2 FYNNEI. The CDR3 loop spans 14 amino acids. V was clipped by 6 bases and J by 2 bases, with 10 bases between them. CDR3 residues: CASSPTQNTGELFF. CDR3 nucleotide sequence: TGTGCCAGCAGCCCTACCCAAAACACCGGGGAGCTGTTTTTT.

V and J are TRBV4-2 and TRBJ1-5, with D possibly TRBD1 on 5 matching bases. The V end was cut by 0 bases, the J end by 2 bases, with 11 bases between. The CDR3 has 16 amino acids. The germline V gene has CDR1 LGHNA and CDR2 YNFKEQ. Here the CDR3 DNA reads TGTGCCAGCAGCCAAGACGTCCAGGGAGGCAATCAGCCCCAGCATTTT. Translation: CASSQDVQGGNQPQHF.

J is TRBJ1-2 and V is TRBV30; no definite D call. Germline V gene sequence: CDR1 GTSNPN, CDR2 SVGIG (reference sequence). CDR3 length equals 14 residues. The ends were cut back, 4 bases at V and 2 bases at J, with 14 bases in the middle. The CDR3 sequence is CAWTTDSANYGYTF. Here the CDR3 DNA reads TGTGCCTGGACTACCGACTCGGCGAACTATGGCTACACCTTC. Complete variable domain (other parts from reference TRBV30 and TRBJ1-2): SQTIHQWPATLVQPVGSPLSLECTVEGTSNPNLYWYRQAAGRGLQLLFYSVGIGQISSEVPQNLSASRPQDRQFILSSKKLLLSDSGFYLCAWTTDSANYGYTFGSGTRLTVV.